The 26 T cell receptor beta chains given below trace back to one sample, sequenced in a study of blood T cells in healthy people across ages. Using a J-beta primer mix together with a sample-barcoded 5' primer, a second PCR was run for roughly 6 to 12 cycles. TCRdb fed the 5' RACE reads into MiXCR, producing one record per CDR3 protein. The profile covers roughly 800,000 distinct CDR3 sequences, with just under 25% appearing a single time and under 4.5% taken by the ten largest. This sample was also put to use in a study of T cells of mothers and their children.

Input material: blood. These receptors all come from a boy younger than 18 in good health.

This chain connects TRBV12-3 or TRBV12-4 to TRBJ1-6, with TRBD1 as a possible D gene (5 bases). Trimming removed 3 bases at V and 6 bases at J, with 12 bases between. The CDR3 totals 15 residues. In DNA, the CDR3 is TGTGCCAGCAGTTTTGGGGGGTCAGCTAATTCACCCCTCCACTTT. Translating it yields CASSFGGSANSPLHF.

The CDR3 protein is CASSMGSLEQFF. CDR3 nucleotide sequence: TGTGCCAGTAGTATGGGGAGTCTTGAGCAGTTCTTC. The V and J genes are TRBV19 and TRBJ2-1, with a tentative D call TRBD2 (5 bases). Germline loops: CDR1 LNHDA, CDR2 SQIVND (reference sequence). CDR3 length equals 12 residues. The ends were cut back, 3 bases at V and 9 bases at J, with 9 bases in the middle.

This chain joins TRBV27 and TRBJ1-2; 7 bases fit TRBD1. CDR3 size: 13 residues. Germline CDR1 reads MNHEY; CDR2 reads SMNVEV (reference sequence). The V and J ends lost 8 bases and 5 bases, in that order; junction bases with no gene match: 8. CDR3 DNA: TGTGCCAGCCGTCGACAGGGATATTATGGCTACACCTTC. This translates into CASRRQGYYGYTF.

V and J are TRBV12-3 or TRBV12-4 and TRBJ1-6; 7 nucleotides match TRBD1. This CDR3 has 16 residues. Losses at the gene ends were 6 bases for V and 9 bases for J; bases not matched to a gene: 14. The CDR3: CASREQGSAVGSPLHF. The CDR3 region has the DNA TGTGCCAGCAGAGAACAGGGGTCCGCTGTTGGTTCACCCCTCCACTTT.

This clonotype was seen only a few times. The chain joins TRBV20-1 to TRBJ2-1; 10 bases fit TRBD2. Germline V gene lookup returns CDR1 DFQATT and CDR2 SNEGSKA (reference sequence). V lost 3 bases to trimming and J lost 6 bases; unmatched junction nucleotides: 5. The CDR3 spans 14 residues. CDR3 sequence reads: CSASPSGGLNEQFF. In nucleotides, the CDR3 is TGCAGTGCTAGCCCTAGCGGGGGACTCAATGAGCAGTTCTTC.

This clonotype was picked up a small number of times. This chain links TRBV4-3 with TRBJ1-5, with 11 positions matching TRBD1. CDR1 LGHNA and CDR2 YSLEER come from the germline V gene. Trimming removed 3 bases from V and 7 bases from J; junction bases left unmatched: 5. This CDR3 has 15 amino acids. CDR3 in DNA: TGCGCCAGCAGCCAGGACAGGGGGCAGGCCCAGCCCCAGCATTTT. It is translated as CASSQDRGQAQPQHF.

There are a few counts of this clonotype. The gene calls are TRBV12-3 or TRBV12-4 and TRBJ2-1; TRBD1 agrees at 7 bases. The CDR3 totals 15 residues. Germline trimming cut 2 bases from V and 7 bases from J; bases unmatched to any gene: 8. Written as DNA, the CDR3 is TGTGCCAGCAGTTTAAGGTCAGGGGGTGGAAATGAGCAGTTCTTC. It is translated as CASSLRSGGGNEQFF.

This clonotype came up a few times. The chain carries TRBV7-9 and TRBJ1-4; 8 bases are shared with TRBD1. CDR3 length: 14 residues. J gave up 7 bases and V 5 bases, and 6 bases lay outside the gene matches. Per germline, CDR1 SEHNR and CDR2 FQNEAQ (reference sequence). The CDR3 is CASSATGDGEKLFF. The DNA for the CDR3 is TGTGCCAGCAGCGCGACAGGGGACGGTGAAAAACTGTTTTTT.

This clonotype was recorded once. This chain links TRBV3-1 with TRBJ1-1; D uncertain. Germline V lookup: CDR1 LGHDT, CDR2 YNNKEL (reference sequence). This CDR3 spans 15 amino acids. The ends were cut back, 4 bases at V and 0 bases at J, with 12 bases in the middle. The CDR3 DNA reads TGTGCCAGCAGCCCGCGCGCCACCATGAACACTGAAGCTTTCTTT. It yields the protein CASSPRATMNTEAFF. Complete variable domain (other parts from reference TRBV3-1 and TRBJ1-1): DTAVSQTPKYLVTQMGNDKSIKCEQNLGHDTMYWYKQDSKKFLKIMFSYNNKELIINETVPNRFSPKSPDKAHLNLHINSLELGDSAVYFCASSPRATMNTEAFFGQGTRLTVV.

This clonotype occurred a few times. This sequence joins TRBV20-1 and TRBJ2-3, with TRBD2 matching 16 bases. The CDR3 is 17 amino acids. Germline loops: CDR1 DFQATT, CDR2 SNEGSKA (reference sequence). V was clipped by 2 bases and J by 4 bases; unmatched bases: 6. This chain's CDR3 is CSARSGLAGGQADTQYF. As DNA, the CDR3 is TGCAGTGCTAGATCGGGACTAGCGGGAGGGCAGGCAGATACGCAGTATTTT.

This clonotype was recorded a few times. No conserved phenylalanine or tryptophan ends this CDR3, so it is likely a read error. The chain is built from TRBV5-1 and TRBJ2-5; D call uncertain. The end of the DNA fits TRBJ2-7 better, so the J call may be wrong. CDR3 length: 14 amino acids. CDR1 is SGHRS and CDR2 is YFSETQ in the germline V gene. The CDR3: CASREGGNYYEQYL. The DNA of the CDR3 is TGCGCCAGCAGAGAAGGCGGCAACTACTACGAGCAGTACCTC.

The chain joins TRBV27 to TRBJ2-5; maybe TRBD1 (6 bases). TRBJ2-7 explains the end of the DNA better; the J call may be wrong. This CDR3 comprises 15 residues. In germline, CDR1 is MNHEY, CDR2 SMNVEV (reference sequence). The chain's CDR3 is CASSPSRTANYEQYF. DNA for the CDR3: TGTGCCAGCAGTCCATCCCGGACAGCGAACTACGAGCAGTACTTC.

The rearrangement links TRBV5-1 to TRBJ1-4, with D possibly being TRBD1 (5 bases). CDR1 SGHRS and CDR2 YFSETQ come from the germline V gene. V was shortened by 3 bases and J by 3 bases, with 15 bases between the two germline ends. The CDR3 is 16 residues long. Written as DNA, the CDR3 is TGCGCCAGCAGCTCAGACATCGGAGGGGCTAATGAAAAACTGTTTTTT. Translated: CASSSDIGGANEKLFF. The full variable domain, rest sourced from reference TRBV5-1 and TRBJ1-4, is KAGVTQTPRYLIKTRGQQVTLSCSPISGHRSVSWYQQTPGQGLQFLFEYFSETQRNKGNFPGRFSGRQFSNSRSEMNVSTLELGDSALYLCASSSDIGGANEKLFFGSGTQLSVL.

This clonotype was counted a few times. The chain joins TRBV20-1 to TRBJ1-2, with a weak D call TRBD1 (6 bases). CDR3 length equals 15 residues. From germline, CDR1 is DFQATT and CDR2 SNEGSKA (reference sequence). Deletions cut 1 base from V and 0 bases from J, with 12 bases between. CDR3 in DNA: TGCAGTGCTAGAGTGGGGGGCCCAGCTAACTATGGCTACACCTTC. Its protein product is CSARVGGPANYGYTF.

V and J are TRBV7-9 and TRBJ2-5, with D perhaps TRBD2 (6 bases). The CDR3 sequence is 14 residues long. V was shortened by 5 bases and J by 5 bases, with 15 bases between the two germline ends. Germline V lookup: CDR1 SEHNR, CDR2 FQNEAQ (reference sequence). CDR3 bases: TGTGCCAGCAGCACAGGTGGGGGGATCGAGACCCAGTACTTC. Protein: CASSTGGGIETQYF.

The V and J genes are TRBV7-8 and TRBJ2-1; the match to TRBD2 covers 10 bases. The CDR3 is made up of 17 amino acids. Germline V gene lookup returns CDR1 SGHVS and CDR2 FQNEAQ. Trimming removed 0 bases from V and 7 bases from J; junction bases left unmatched: 9. Written as DNA, the CDR3 is TGTGCCAGCAGCTTAGCCCCAGGGCTAGCGGGAGTTAATGAGCAGTTCTTC. This gives the protein CASSLAPGLAGVNEQFF. The full variable domain, rest sourced from reference TRBV7-8 and TRBJ2-1, is GAGVSQSPRYKVAKRGQDVALRCDPISGHVSLFWYQQALGQGPEFLTYFQNEAQLDKSGLPSDRFFAERPEGSVSTLKIQRTQQEDSAVYLCASSLAPGLAGVNEQFFGPGTRLTVL.

V and J are TRBV5-1 and TRBJ2-5, with D perhaps assigned TRBD1 or TRBD2 (5 bases each). The closer fit of TRBJ2-1 to the DNA end suggests the J call may be wrong. CDR3 size: 12 residues. CDR1 and CDR2 from the germline V gene are SGHRS and YFSETQ. The CDR3 region has the DNA TGCGCCAGCAAGGCCCTGGGGGATGAGCAGTTCTTC. Amino acids: CASKALGDEQFF.

The J gene is TRBJ2-1, the V gene TRBV29-1; a weak D match, TRBD2 (5 bases). V lost 4 bases and J 0 bases, leaving 10 bases between the germline ends. The CDR3 consists of 14 residues. The germline V gene has CDR1 SQVTM and CDR2 ANQGSEA. The CDR3 reads CSVVPRGSYNEQFF. CDR3 nucleotides: TGCAGCGTTGTCCCCCGGGGCTCCTACAATGAGCAGTTCTTC.

In this sample, this clonotype turned up a few times. A junction end diverges from the germline sequence, so it may reflect a read error. The J gene is TRBJ2-5, the V gene TRBV15, with D possibly being TRBD2 (5 bases). The CDR3 is 13 residues long. Germline-derived CDR1 and CDR2 are LNHNV and YYDKDF (reference sequence). CDR3 region: CATSRDEGAEQSF. The CDR3 DNA reads TGTGCCACCAGCAGAGATGAGGGAGCTGAGCAGTCCTTC. Using reference TRBV15 and TRBJ2-5 for the parts outside the CDR3, the full variable domain is DAMVIQNPRYQVTQFGKPVTLSCSQTLNHNVMYWYQQKSSQAPKLLFHYYDKDFNNEADTPDNFQSRRPNTSFCFLDIRSPGLGDTAMYLCATSRDEGAEQSFGPGTRLLVL.

Regarding this clonotype: Since the CDR3 does not end with the conserved phenylalanine or tryptophan, this likely comes from a read error. V usage is TRBV29-1 and J usage is TRBJ2-5, with D uncertain. Germline V gene lookup returns CDR1 SQVTM and CDR2 ANQGSEA. V lost 0 bases, J lost 3 bases, and 11 bases lay in between. The CDR3 consists of 14 residues. The CDR3 spells CSVEDGKFEETQYL. CDR3 coding DNA: TGCAGCGTTGAAGATGGGAAGTTTGAAGAGACCCAGTACCTC.

This clonotype was seen a few times. The J gene is TRBJ2-7, the V gene TRBV5-1, with a possible D match to TRBD1 (6 bases). Germline V gene lookup returns CDR1 SGHRS and CDR2 YFSETQ. The CDR3 runs to 16 residues. Trimming took 0 bases from V and 0 from J, leaving 13 bases between them. The CDR3 region is CASSLADRRSSYEQYF. CDR3 DNA: TGCGCCAGCAGCTTGGCCGACAGGAGATCCTCCTACGAGCAGTACTTC.

The chain combines TRBV28 with TRBJ1-4; TRBD1 matches 9 bases. V dropped 6 bases and J dropped 7; count of bases not matched to a gene: 6. CDR3 size: 14 residues. CDR1 is MDHEN and CDR2 is SYDVKM in the germline V gene. The CDR3 DNA is TGTGCCAGCAGGTCCGGGACAGGGAGTGAAAAACTGTTTTTT. Protein sequence: CASRSGTGSEKLFF.

This clonotype has more than one count but fewer than ten. This chain connects TRBV20-1 to TRBJ2-5; 8 bases are a match to TRBD2. The end of the DNA aligns better with TRBJ2-7, so the J call may be wrong. The length of the CDR3 is 14 residues. Germline V CDR1 and CDR2: DFQATT, SNEGSKA (reference sequence). The CDR3 reads CSATSGESSYEQYF. DNA of the CDR3: TGCAGTGCCACTAGCGGAGAGAGCTCCTACGAGCAGTACTTC.

Concerning this clonotype itself: One end of the junction is discordant with germline, which a read error may explain. The CDR3 DNA reads as TGTGCCGGCAGCCCGAGGACAGGGGGATTGGGCTACACCTTC. Its protein product is CAGSPRTGGLGYTF. The V call is TRBV7-2, the J call TRBJ1-2; TRBD1 agrees at 10 bases. Per the germline V gene, CDR1 is SGHTA and CDR2 is FQGNSA. The CDR3 spans 14 residues.

This clonotype came up a few times. The V gene is TRBV24-1, the J gene TRBJ2-1; no reliable D call. V gave up 4 bases and J gave up 4 bases, with 7 bases separating them. Germline CDR1 and CDR2: KGHDR and SFDVKD. The CDR3 is 13 residues long. CDR3 residues: CATSDPWYNEQFF. For the CDR3, the DNA is TGTGCCACCAGTGACCCTTGGTACAATGAGCAGTTCTTC.

J is TRBJ2-5 and V is TRBV7-9, with 10 nucleotides matching TRBD2. Germline assignment: CDR1 SEHNR and CDR2 FQNEAQ (reference sequence). The CDR3 loop spans 16 amino acids. J gave up 0 bases and V 7 bases, and 8 bases lay outside the gene matches. CDR3 sequence (DNA): TGTGCCAGCACCCTTTCCGGGACTAGCGACCAAGAGACCCAGTACTTC. Translated: CASTLSGTSDQETQYF.